The source of this T cell receptor (beta chain) is a study of blood T cell repertoires in COVID-19. Overall study context: Researchers got acute and convalescent COVID-19 samples from the United States, Italy and Spain. In each case, the material was cDNA or gDNA derived from T cells, B-cell-depleted T cells, or PBMCs.

There are 14 residues in the CDR3. V lost 5 bases to trimming and J lost 2 bases; unmatched junction nucleotides: 2. Germline V CDR1 and CDR2: SGHNT, YYREEE (reference sequence). Per the study methods: Estimation of nucleated cell counts relied on the amplification of reference gene primers. This table comes from immunoSEQ multiplex PCR, and its TCRdb copy is limited to in-frame clones, with some not included. V, J and clone size reflect that table, while D and trimming were determined from the DNA. This sample has over 100,000 clones; 75% to 95% occur once, and the top ten carry less than 4.5%. The chain combines TRBV5-4 with TRBJ1-4; the match to TRBD1 covers 8 bases. Sequencing used peripheral blood. This clonotype originated in a man aged 18 to 29 with acute or convalescent COVID-19. The CDR3 DNA sequence: TGTGCCAGCAGTACAGGGGGTACTAATGAAAAACTGTTTTTT. Translated, it gives CASSTGGTNEKLFF.